Sequencing of this TCR beta chain was carried out in a study of control samples from healthy donors and cancer patients. The CDR3 spans 15 residues. V gave up 5 bases and J gave up 4 bases, with 17 bases separating them. Germline assignment: CDR1 MNHEY and CDR2 SVGEGT. Here immunoSEQ multiplex PCR was the method, and the copy in TCRdb shows in-frame clones only, minus some. The sample records 30,000 to 40,000 clones, roughly 92% being singletons. The rearrangement uses TRBV6-2 or TRBV6-3 and TRBJ1-2, with D perhaps matching TRBD1 (5 bases). This receptor was taken from a man aged 40-55 years with colorectal cancer. The specimen was PBMCs. This CDR3 reads CASSPDTEGIYGYTF. DNA of the CDR3: TGTGCCAGCAGTCCGGACACCGAAGGTATCTATGGCTACACCTTC.